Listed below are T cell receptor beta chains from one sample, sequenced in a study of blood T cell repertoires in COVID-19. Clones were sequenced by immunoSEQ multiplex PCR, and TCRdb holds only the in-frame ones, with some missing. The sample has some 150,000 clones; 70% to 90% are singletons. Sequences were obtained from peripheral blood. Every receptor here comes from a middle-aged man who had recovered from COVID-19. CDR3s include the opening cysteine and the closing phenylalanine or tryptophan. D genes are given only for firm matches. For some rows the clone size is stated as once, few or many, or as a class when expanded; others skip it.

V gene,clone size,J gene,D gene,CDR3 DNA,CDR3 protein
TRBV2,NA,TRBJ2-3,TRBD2,TGTGCCAGCAGTGAACTAGCGGGAATCACAGATACGCAGTATTTT,CASSELAGITDTQYF
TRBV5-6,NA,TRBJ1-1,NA,TGTGCCAGCAGCCGGAGGGAAAGAATGGACACTGAAGCTTTCTTT,CASSRRERMDTEAFF
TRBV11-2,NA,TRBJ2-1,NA,TGTGCCAGCAGCTTAGAGGCAGGGGTGGCTCATGAGCAGTTCTTC,CASSLEAGVAHEQFF
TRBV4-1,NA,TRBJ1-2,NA,TGCGCCAGCAGCCAAGTGGGTCAGGGCTATGGCTACACCTTC,CASSQVGQGYGYTF
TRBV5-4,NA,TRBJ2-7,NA,TGTGCCAGCAGCTTGCACAGGGTTTACGAGCAGTACTTC,CASSLHRVYEQYF
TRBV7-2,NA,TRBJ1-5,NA,TGTGCCAGCAGCCCCCACTTAGGGAGGGATCAGCCCCAGCATTTT,CASSPHLGRDQPQHF
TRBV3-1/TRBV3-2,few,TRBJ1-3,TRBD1,TGTGCCAGCAGCCGGGACAGCTCTGGAAACACCATATATTTT,CASSRDSSGNTIYF
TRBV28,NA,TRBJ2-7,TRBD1,TGTGCCAGCAGGACAAGGGACAGGGCGATAATTGAGCAGTACTTC,CASRTRDRAIIEQYF
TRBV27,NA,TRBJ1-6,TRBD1,TGTGCCAGCTCTCCTAAACAGGGGAGAGGTTCACCCCTCCACTTT,CASSPKQGRGSPLHF
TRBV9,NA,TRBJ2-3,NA,TGTGCCAGCAACGTAGACGGGGGGCAAGTAGATACGCAGTATTTT,CASNVDGGQVDTQYF
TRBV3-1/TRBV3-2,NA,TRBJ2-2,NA,TGTGCCAGCAGCCAACAGGGCACCGGGGAGCTGTTTTTT,CASSQQGTGELFF
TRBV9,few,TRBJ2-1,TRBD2,TGTGCCAGCAGCGTAAGCGGGGGTAATGAGCAGTTCTTC,CASSVSGGNEQFF
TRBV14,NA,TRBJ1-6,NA,TGTGCCAGCAGCCAACTTTTAAGGGGGAACTCACCCCTCCACTTT,CASSQLLRGNSPLHF
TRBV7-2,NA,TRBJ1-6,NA,TGTGCCAGCAGCTTAGAGCAACCTCCCGATTATAATTCACCCCTCCACTTT,CASSLEQPPDYNSPLHF
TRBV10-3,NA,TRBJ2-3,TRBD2,TGTGCCATCAGTGAGGGGACTAGCGGGGGGAAAGATACGCAGTATTTT,CAISEGTSGGKDTQYF
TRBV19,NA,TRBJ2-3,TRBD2,TGTGCCAGTATGTCCGGGGGGGCAGATACGCAGTATTTT,CASMSGGADTQYF
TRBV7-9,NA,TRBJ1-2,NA,TGTGCCAGCAGCTTCCTAACAGGATATGGCTACACCTTC,CASSFLTGYGYTF
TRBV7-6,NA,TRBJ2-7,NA,TGTGCCAGCAGCTTAGCGGCCGAGCAGTACTTC,CASSLAAEQYF
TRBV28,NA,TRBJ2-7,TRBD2,TGTGCCAGCACGTTGAGCGGGAGGAGTCACGAGCAGTACTTC,CASTLSGRSHEQYF
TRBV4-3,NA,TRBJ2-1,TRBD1,TGCGCCAGCAGCCCACCGGGACAGGGCTCCAATGAGCAGTTCTTC,CASSPPGQGSNEQFF
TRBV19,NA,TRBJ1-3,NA,TGTGCCAGTAGTATGGCCTCTGGAAACACCATATATTTT,CASSMASGNTIYF
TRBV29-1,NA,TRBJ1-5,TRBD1,TGCAGCGTTAGAACAGGGGATCAGCCCCAGCATTTT,CSVRTGDQPQHF
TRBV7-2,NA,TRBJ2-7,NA,TGTGCCAGCAGCTCCCGAGGGCGGGGGCGAGGAAATTACGAGCAGTACTTC,CASSSRGRGRGNYEQYF
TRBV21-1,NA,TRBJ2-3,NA,TGTGCCAGCAGCAAGACTAGCGGGAGCACAGATACGCAGTATTTT,CASSKTSGSTDTQYF
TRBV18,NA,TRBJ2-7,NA,TGTGCCAGCTCACCACACGGGGATTACTACGAGCAGTACTTC,CASSPHGDYYEQYF
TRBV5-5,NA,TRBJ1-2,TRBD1,TGTGCCAGCAGCCCGGGACAGGCTAACTATGGCTACACCTTC,CASSPGQANYGYTF
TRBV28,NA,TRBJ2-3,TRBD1,TGTGCCAGCAGTAACCACGGGACAGGCACAGATACGCAGTATTTT,CASSNHGTGTDTQYF
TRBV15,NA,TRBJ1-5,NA,TGTGCCACCAGCAGAGGAGGGAAACAGCCCCAGCATTTT,CATSRGGKQPQHF
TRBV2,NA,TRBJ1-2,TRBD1,TGTGCCAGCAGGGGGACAGACTATGGCTACACCTTC,CASRGTDYGYTF
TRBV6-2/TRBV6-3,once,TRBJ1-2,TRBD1,TGTGCCAGCAGCGATCCTACAGGGGACTATGGCTACACCTTC,CASSDPTGDYGYTF
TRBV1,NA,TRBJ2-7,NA,TGCACCAGCAGCCAGGGCTTTAGGACCTACGAGCAGTACTTC,CTSSQGFRTYEQYF
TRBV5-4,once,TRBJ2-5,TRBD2,TGTGCCAGCAGGGATCTAGCGGGAGGGCCGGGGGAGACCCAGTACTTC,CASRDLAGGPGETQYF
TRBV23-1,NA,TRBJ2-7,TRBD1,TGCGCCAGCAGTCATCCGGGACAGGGTTCCTACGAGCAGTACTTC,CASSHPGQGSYEQYF
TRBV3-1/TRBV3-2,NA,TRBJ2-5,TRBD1,TGTGCCAGCAGCCAACGGGACAGGGGGAAGTACCAAGAGACCCAGTACTTC,CASSQRDRGKYQETQYF
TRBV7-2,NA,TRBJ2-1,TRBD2,TGTGCCAGCAGCTTAGTACGGGGGGATGAGCAGTTCTTC,CASSLVRGDEQFF
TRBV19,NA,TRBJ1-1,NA,TGTGCCAGTAGTATTTGGGGGGACACTGAAGCTTTCTTT,CASSIWGDTEAFF
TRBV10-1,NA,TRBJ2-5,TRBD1,TGCGCCAGCAGAGGGGACAGGGACGGAGAGACCCAGTACTTC,CASRGDRDGETQYF
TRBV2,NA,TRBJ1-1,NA,TGTGCCAGCAGTGAAAGGCGGGCGGCGAACACTGAAGCTTTCTTT,CASSERRAANTEAFF
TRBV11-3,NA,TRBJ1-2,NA,TGTGCCAGCAGCTTGGACAATAACTATGGCTACACCTTC,CASSLDNNYGYTF
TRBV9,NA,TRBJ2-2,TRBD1,TGTGCCAGCAGCGTAGTACAGGGGGGTACCGGGGAGCTGTTTTTT,CASSVVQGGTGELFF
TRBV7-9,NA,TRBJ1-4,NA,TGTGCCAGCAGCGAGATAGGTGGAGGGGCCCTCGAAAAACTGTTTTTT,CASSEIGGGALEKLFF
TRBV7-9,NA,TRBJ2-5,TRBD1,TGTGCCAGCGCCCCCTCCGGGACAGCTAAAGAGACCCAGTACTTC,CASAPSGTAKETQYF
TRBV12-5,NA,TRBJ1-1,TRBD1,TGTGCTAGTGGTTTGGTAGTGGGGACAGGGTCTACGCACACTGAAGCTTTCTTT,CASGLVVGTGSTHTEAFF
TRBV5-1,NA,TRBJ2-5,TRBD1,TGCGCCAGCAGCACCGGGACAGGGTCGGCAGAGACCCAGTACTTC,CASSTGTGSAETQYF
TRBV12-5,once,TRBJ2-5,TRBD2,TGTGCTAGTGCCCCGACTAGCGGGAGGGAGACCCAGTACTTC,CASAPTSGRETQYF
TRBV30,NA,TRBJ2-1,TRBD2,TGTGCCTGGAGTCGGACTAGCGGGAGTTCGTTGGGCAATGAGCAGTTCTTC,CAWSRTSGSSLGNEQFF
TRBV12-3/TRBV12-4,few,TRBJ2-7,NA,TGTGCCAGCAGTTTAAGGGGTCACGAGCAGTACTTC,CASSLRGHEQYF
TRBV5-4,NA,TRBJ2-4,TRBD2,TGTGCCAGCAGCTCACCTAGCGGGGAGGGAATGAACATTCAGTACTTC,CASSSPSGEGMNIQYF